This T cell receptor beta chain was found in a study of glioma-infiltrating T cells after dendritic cell vaccination. Looking at the study overall: Glioblastoma patients came from Phase I and II dendritic cell vaccination trials. Dendritic cell vaccine was injected intradermally three times, biweekly. Autologous tumor lysate-pulsed dendritic cell vaccination was given between the early 2000s and the early 2010s.

Profiled with immunoSEQ multiplex PCR; TCRdb holds only in-frame clones, not every one. The data contain about 82,000 clones, about 90% of them singletons. The CDR3 spans 11 residues. V lost 2 bases and J 9 bases, leaving 5 bases between the germline ends. The germline CDR1 and CDR2 sequences are SGHVS and FQNEAQ. On this clone itself: Its cognate antigen is unknown.

Study-wide points: Few patients contributed both blood and tumor specimens.

The V call is TRBV7-8, the J call TRBJ2-1; the D is unclear. The clonotype originates from a human donor with glioblastoma. The sample here was blood, taken before dendritic cell vaccination. The CDR3 nucleotides are TGTGCCAGCAGCTTAAAGAGTGAGCAGTTCTTC. Translated, it gives CASSLKSEQFF.